A single sample gave rise to the 2 T cell receptor beta chains below, sequenced in a study of long-term antiretroviral therapy in people with HIV. The immunoSEQ assay was v3.0, run at survey level. The method was immunoSEQ multiplex PCR; TCRdb's version includes in-frame clones alone and lacks a portion of them. Of around 30,000 clones listed, over 75% are singletons. The specimen comprised unsorted PBMCs, sampled 1.5 years before starting antiretroviral therapy. Every receptor here comes from a man between 18 and 35 years old with HIV.

The rearrangement links TRBV18 to TRBJ2-3, with D unresolved. The V gene's germline CDR1 is KGHSH and CDR2 LQKENI. Trimming cost V 3 bases and J 2 bases, with 6 bases left between them. CDR3 size: 13 residues. Written as DNA, the CDR3 is TGTGCCAGCTCACCGCCAGCCACAGATACGCAGTATTTT. Amino acid sequence: CASSPPATDTQYF.

This clone was recorded only once. This chain joins TRBV19 and TRBJ1-5, with D possibly TRBD1 on 6 matching bases. CDR1 and CDR2 (germline): LNHDA, SQIVND (reference sequence). The CDR3 loop spans 15 amino acids. Trimming removed 3 bases at V and 7 bases at J, with 16 bases between. The CDR3, as DNA: TGTGCCAGTAGTATTATTGTGGGGGGCGTGCAGCCCCAGCATTTT. Translated, it gives CASSIIVGGVQPQHF.